These 12 T cell receptor beta chains share one sample of origin, sequenced in a study of cytomegalovirus exposure and HLA in healthy donors. PCR amplification relied on 60 Vbeta primers (plus 13 Jbeta primers). Here immunoSEQ multiplex PCR was the method, and the copy in TCRdb shows in-frame clones only, minus some. Of 100,000 to 150,000 clones in the sample, about 78% were seen once. The sample was PBMCs. The receptor set was obtained from a human donor in good health.

The V and J genes are TRBV30 and TRBJ1-2; D remains unclear. The CDR3 length is 13 residues. Germline V gives CDR1 GTSNPN, CDR2 SVGIG (reference sequence). The V and J ends lost 4 bases and 1 base respectively, with 10 bases between them. The CDR3 DNA reads TGTGCCTGGACCCCCACGGGTAACTATGGCTACACCTTC. Encoded protein: CAWTPTGNYGYTF.

The V and J genes are TRBV2 and TRBJ1-3, with unresolved D. V dropped 0 bases and J dropped 9 bases, with 18 bases sitting between them. CDR3 size: 16 residues. Germline CDR1 and CDR2: SNHLY and FYNNEI. CDR3 nucleotide sequence: TGTGCCAGCAGTGAAGCGGGGATAAAAAGCGGGAGCACCATATATTTT. This encodes CASSEAGIKSGSTIYF.

This clone was counted only a few times. The chain recombines TRBV16 with TRBJ1-1; 7 nucleotides line up with TRBD1. Germline loops: CDR1 KGHSY, CDR2 FQNENV. With 3 bases clipped from V and 1 base from J, the junction kept 5 bases outside the gene matches. This CDR3 contains 15 residues. In nucleotides, the CDR3 is TGTGCCAGCAGCCAGCAGACAGGGTCGAACACTGAAGCTTTCTTT. Translating gives CASSQQTGSNTEAFF.

The chain employs TRBV28 and TRBJ2-3; a possible D gene is TRBD1 (6 bases). Germline assignment: CDR1 MDHEN and CDR2 SYDVKM. Deletions cut 6 bases from V and 4 bases from J, with 23 bases between. This CDR3 spans 17 amino acids. The CDR3 nucleotides read TGTGCCAGCAGCTACTCTTTTAGACAGGAAAACCCAGATACGCAGTATTTT. This gives the protein CASSYSFRQENPDTQYF. Based on the CDR3 plus reference TRBV28 and TRBJ2-3, the full variable domain is DVKVTQSSRYLVKRTGEKVFLECVQDMDHENMFWYRQDPGLGLRLIYFSYDVKMKEKGDIPEGYSVSREKKERFSLILESASTNQTSMYLCASSYSFRQENPDTQYFGPGTRLTVL.

This clone has only a few counts. The genes are TRBV19 and TRBJ1-3; D not certain. The germline CDR1 and CDR2 sequences are LNHDA and SQIVND (reference sequence). Trimming shortened V by 6 bases and J by 3 bases, and 21 bases separated the two germline ends. The CDR3 runs to 17 residues. In nucleotides, the CDR3 is TGTGCCAGTAGAGGAGGCCGGACCGTCCTTTATGGAAACACCATATATTTT. Amino acid sequence: CASRGGRTVLYGNTIYF.

This clone was counted once. J is TRBJ1-6 and V is TRBV30; the match to TRBD1 covers 8 bases. Trimming cost V 7 bases and J 7 bases; bases outside gene matches: 3. This CDR3 region has 12 residues. The germline gives CDR1 GTSNPN, CDR2 SVGIG (reference sequence). This CDR3 is CASRQGNSPLHF. CDR3 bases: TGTGCCTCCAGACAGGGGAATTCACCCCTCCACTTT.

This sequence joins TRBV18 and TRBJ2-7, with 7 bases fitting TRBD1. CDR3 length: 17 residues. Germline assignment: CDR1 KGHSH and CDR2 LQKENI. The V gene end was trimmed by 5 bases and the J gene end by 3 bases; junction bases not matched to a gene: 16. The CDR3 DNA reads as TGTGCCAGCTCAACCATTCGGGACCCGGGACAGTACTACGAGCAGTACTTC. This translates into CASSTIRDPGQYYEQYF.

This clone has just a few counts. The chain combines TRBV28 with TRBJ1-2; D might be TRBD1 (6 bases). This CDR3 is built from 14 residues. Deletions cut 3 bases from V and 3 bases from J, with 11 bases between. Per the germline V gene, CDR1 is MDHEN and CDR2 is SYDVKM. This chain's CDR3 is CASSLRGAYYGYTF. The CDR3 bases are TGTGCCAGCAGTTTGCGGGGGGCGTACTATGGCTACACCTTC.

CDR3 bases: TGTGCCTGGAGTGTAATGGGCGGGACAGGTCATCCCCCCCCTTACGAGCAGTACTTC. Translating gives CAWSVMGGTGHPPPYEQYF. The chain carries TRBV30 and TRBJ2-7; 8 bases align to TRBD1. V lost 0 bases and J lost 4; bases outside the gene matches: 20. Germline V lookup: CDR1 GTSNPN, CDR2 SVGIG (reference sequence). This CDR3 is 19 amino acids long.

This clone was observed a single time. V gene TRBV7-9 combines with J gene TRBJ1-1; no firm D call. This CDR3 is 14 amino acids long. Germline V gene lookup returns CDR1 SEHNR and CDR2 FQNEAQ (reference sequence). The V end lost 5 bases, the J end lost 4 bases, and 14 bases lay between the germline ends. CDR3: CASSPAPGGTEAFF. The CDR3 DNA follows: TGTGCCAGCAGCCCCGCCCCCGGAGGCACTGAAGCTTTCTTT.

V and J are TRBV7-3 and TRBJ2-7; the D gene is possibly TRBD1 (6 bases). CDR3 length equals 15 residues. Germline V gives CDR1 SGHTA, CDR2 FQGTGA. V was shortened by 1 base and J by 0 bases, with 10 bases between the two germline ends. In DNA, the CDR3 is TGTGCCAGCAGCTTAAATGGGGGCCCCTCCTACGAGCAGTACTTC. Translated, it gives CASSLNGGPSYEQYF.

This clone was detected a few times. The chain carries TRBV5-6 and TRBJ1-5; a possible D gene is TRBD1 (5 bases). V lost 1 base and J lost 2, with 13 bases in between. This CDR3 has 16 amino acids. CDR1 and CDR2 (germline): SGHDT, YYEEEE. The CDR3, as DNA: TGTGCCAGCAGCTTGAACCAGGGTAGGGGCAATCAGCCCCAGCATTTT. Protein product: CASSLNQGRGNQPQHF.